These T cell receptor beta chains were read from a single sample in a study of blood T cell repertoires in COVID-19. The data were produced by immunoSEQ multiplex PCR, yet TCRdb's version contains in-frame clones alone and is incomplete. The sample consists of hundreds of thousands of clones, roughly four fifths of them appearing once. The sequencing sample was made of peripheral blood. The receptors originated from a woman between 50 and 59 years old with acute or convalescent COVID-19. Both conserved end residues are part of each CDR3. D genes are given only for firm matches. For some rows the clone size is stated as once, few or many, or as a class when expanded; others skip it.

TRBJ1-5,-,-,TRBV6-5,TGTGCCAGCAGCCCCGTCCAGGCGCGCAATCAGCCCCAGCATTTT,CASSPVQARNQPQHF
TRBJ1-1,-,-,TRBV2,TGTGCCAGCAGTTCACAGGGAAACACTGAAGCTTTCTTT,CASSSQGNTEAFF
TRBJ1-1,TRBD1,-,TRBV7-6,TGTGCCAGCAGCTTAGGCTCGGGACAGGGGGCCGCGGACACTGAAGCTTTCTTT,CASSLGSGQGAADTEAFF
TRBJ1-2,TRBD1,-,TRBV4-2,TGTGCCAGCAGCCCACGGACAGGGCCGAATGATGGCTACACCTTC,CASSPRTGPNDGYTF
TRBJ2-7,TRBD1,-,TRBV5-1,TGCGCCAGCAGCGAGATACAGGGGCTATACGAGCAGTACTTC,CASSEIQGLYEQYF
TRBJ2-3,TRBD2,few,TRBV19,TGTGCCAGTGCTAGCGGGATGCCAGATACGCAGTATTTT,CASASGMPDTQYF
TRBJ2-3,-,few,TRBV25-1,TGTGCCAGCAGTGAATCGATTGCGGGACAGCAGGTGAAAGATACGCAGTATTTT,CASSESIAGQQVKDTQYF
TRBJ1-2,-,-,TRBV7-9,TGTGCCAGCAGCTTACTTCCTACTAACTATGGCTACACCTTC,CASSLLPTNYGYTF
TRBJ2-5,-,once,TRBV19,TGTGCCAGTGCTGGACAGCTCCAAGAGACCCAGTACTTC,CASAGQLQETQYF
TRBJ1-6,-,-,TRBV7-9,TGTGCCAGCAGCTTAGCGGGAGGGCCCCTCCACTTT,CASSLAGGPLHF
TRBJ1-2,-,few,TRBV6-5,TGTGCCAGCAGCACCGGACCGACAGTCTATGGCTACACCTTC,CASSTGPTVYGYTF
TRBJ2-2,TRBD2,-,TRBV19,TGTGCCAGTAGTACCCTTGTCGCTAGCGGGGTTAACACCGGGGAGCTGTTTTTT,CASSTLVASGVNTGELFF
TRBJ2-4,-,-,TRBV30,TGTGCCTGGAGCGGACAGACAGAGGCCAAAAACATTCAGTACTTC,CAWSGQTEAKNIQYF